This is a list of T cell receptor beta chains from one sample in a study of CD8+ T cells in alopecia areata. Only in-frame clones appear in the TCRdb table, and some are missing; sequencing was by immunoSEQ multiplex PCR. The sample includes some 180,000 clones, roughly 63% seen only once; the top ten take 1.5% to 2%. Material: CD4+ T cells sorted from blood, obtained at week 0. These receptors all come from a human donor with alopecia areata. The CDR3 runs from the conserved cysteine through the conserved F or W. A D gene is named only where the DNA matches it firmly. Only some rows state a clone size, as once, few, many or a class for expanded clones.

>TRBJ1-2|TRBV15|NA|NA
CATSRAQSSVYGYTF
TGTGCCACCAGCAGAGCCCAATCATCGGTATATGGCTACACCTTC
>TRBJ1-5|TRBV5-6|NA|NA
CASSLWQNNQPQHF
TGTGCCAGCAGCTTGTGGCAGAACAATCAGCCCCAGCATTTT
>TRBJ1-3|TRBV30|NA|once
CAWSGNTIYF
TGTGCCTGGAGTGGAAACACCATATATTTT
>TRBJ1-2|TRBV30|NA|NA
CAFKQGSYGYTF
TGTGCCTTTAAACAGGGTAGCTATGGCTACACCTTC
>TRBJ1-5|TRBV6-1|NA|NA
CASSGTANNQPQHF
TGTGCCAGCAGTGGGACAGCTAACAATCAGCCCCAGCATTTT
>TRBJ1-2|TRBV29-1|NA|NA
CSAGDYGYTF
TGCAGCGCAGGGGACTATGGCTACACCTTC
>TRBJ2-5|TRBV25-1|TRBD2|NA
CASSDPGLAGGKETQYF
TGTGCCAGCAGTGATCCGGGACTAGCGGGGGGGAAAGAGACCCAGTACTTC
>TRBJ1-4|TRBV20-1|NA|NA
CSARGPGTSFF
TGCAGTGCTAGAGGACCAGGGACCTCGTTTTTT
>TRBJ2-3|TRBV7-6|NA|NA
CASSLTSVGRNTQYF
TGTGCCAGCAGCTTAACGTCAGTGGGGCGGAATACGCAGTATTTT
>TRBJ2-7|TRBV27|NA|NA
CASTKTSSYEQYF
TGTGCCAGCACCAAGACTAGCTCCTACGAGCAGTACTTC
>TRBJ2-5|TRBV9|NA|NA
CASSVEETQYF
TGTGCCAGCAGCGTAGAAGAGACCCAGTACTTC
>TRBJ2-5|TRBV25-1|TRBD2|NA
CASRPGTTVAETQYF
TGTGCCAGCAGGCCCGGGACTACGGTGGCGGAGACCCAGTACTTC
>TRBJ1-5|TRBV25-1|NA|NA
CASNSGNQPQHF
TGTGCCAGCAATTCAGGTAATCAGCCCCAGCATTTT
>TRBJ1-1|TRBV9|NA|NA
CASSPIQGRTEAFF
TGTGCCAGCAGCCCAATCCAGGGAAGAACTGAAGCTTTCTTT
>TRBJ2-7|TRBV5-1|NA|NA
CASSLGAATGGFEQYF
TGCGCCAGCAGCTTGGGAGCAGCGACCGGCGGTTTTGAGCAGTACTTC
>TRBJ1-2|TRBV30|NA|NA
CAWSALFGYTF
TGTGCCTGGAGTGCCCTCTTCGGTTACACCTTC
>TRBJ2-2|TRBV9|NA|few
CASSVEDGELFF
TGTGCCAGCAGCGTTGAAGACGGGGAGCTGTTTTTT
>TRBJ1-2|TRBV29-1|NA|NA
CSALVSGGYTF
TGCAGCGCACTAGTGTCAGGCGGCTACACCTTC
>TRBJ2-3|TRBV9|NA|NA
CASSARDRLTDTQYF
TGTGCCAGCAGCGCCCGGGATCGCCTCACAGATACGCAGTATTTT
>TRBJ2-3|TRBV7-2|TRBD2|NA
CASSLTSGASTDTQYF
TGTGCCAGCAGCCTGACTAGCGGGGCTAGCACAGATACGCAGTATTTT
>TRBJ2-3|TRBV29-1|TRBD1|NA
CSVDRDTDTQYF
TGCAGCGTGGACAGGGACACAGATACGCAGTATTTT
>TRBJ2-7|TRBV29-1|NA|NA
CSAANGGEQYF
TGCAGCGCTGCTAACGGAGGGGAGCAGTACTTC
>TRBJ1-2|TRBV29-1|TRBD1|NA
CSVDTGGSGYTF
TGCAGCGTTGATACAGGGGGAAGTGGCTACACCTTC
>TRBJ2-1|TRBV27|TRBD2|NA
CASRSSFPFSGGSNEQFF
TGTGCCAGCAGGTCTTCTTTCCCCTTTAGCGGGGGGAGCAATGAGCAGTTCTTC
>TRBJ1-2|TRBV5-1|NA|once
CASSSTVDSNYGYTF
TGCGCCAGCAGCTCTACGGTTGACAGTAACTATGGCTACACCTTC
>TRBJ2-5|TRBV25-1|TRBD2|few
CASTSSGGIGETQYF
TGTGCCAGCACCTCCTCGGGGGGAATCGGAGAGACCCAGTACTTC
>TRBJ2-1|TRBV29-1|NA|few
CSVVRQYNEQFF
TGCAGCGTTGTGCGGCAGTACAATGAGCAGTTCTTC
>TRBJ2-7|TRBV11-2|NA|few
CASSSLEEQYF
TGTGCCAGCAGCTCGCTGGAGGAGCAGTACTTC
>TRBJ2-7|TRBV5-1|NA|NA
CASSLNQGLYEQYF
TGCGCCAGCAGCTTGAATCAGGGTCTGTACGAGCAGTACTTC
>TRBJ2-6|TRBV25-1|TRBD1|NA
CASTPTGGLSGANVLTF
TGTGCCAGCACCCCGACAGGGGGCCTCTCTGGGGCCAACGTCCTGACTTTC
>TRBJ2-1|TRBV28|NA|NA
CASVGTNYNEQFF
TGTGCCAGCGTCGGGACGAATTACAATGAGCAGTTCTTC
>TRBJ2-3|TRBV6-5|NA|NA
CASRQADTQYF
TGTGCCAGCAGGCAGGCAGATACGCAGTATTTT
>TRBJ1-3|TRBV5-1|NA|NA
CASSLDGEGNTIYF
TGCGCCAGCAGCTTGGATGGCGAGGGAAACACCATATATTTT
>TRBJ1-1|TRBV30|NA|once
CAWSLQGGTEAFF
TGTGCCTGGAGCCTACAGGGAGGCACTGAAGCTTTCTTT
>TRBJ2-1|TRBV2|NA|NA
CASRRVVSQFF
TGTGCCAGCAGACGGGTCGTTTCCCAGTTCTTC
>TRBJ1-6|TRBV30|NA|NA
CAWSDPGSPLHF
TGTGCCTGGAGTGACCCGGGTTCACCCCTCCACTTT
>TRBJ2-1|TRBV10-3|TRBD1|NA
CAISPFSTGSSNNEQFF
TGTGCCATCAGCCCCTTCTCGACAGGGAGTTCGAACAATGAGCAGTTCTTC
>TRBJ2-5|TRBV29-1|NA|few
CSVHQGNKETQYF
TGCAGCGTCCACCAGGGGAATAAAGAGACCCAGTACTTC
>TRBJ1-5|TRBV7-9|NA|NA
CASSAGTGPQHF
TGTGCCAGCAGCGCCGGCACAGGACCCCAGCATTTT
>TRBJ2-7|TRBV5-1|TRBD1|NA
CASGPRPGTGAEQYF
TGCGCCAGCGGACCACGGCCGGGAACAGGGGCCGAGCAGTACTTC
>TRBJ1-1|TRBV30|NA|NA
CAWSVGRNTEAFF
TGTGCCTGGAGTGTAGGTCGGAACACTGAAGCTTTCTTT
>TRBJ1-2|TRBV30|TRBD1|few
CALRAGGSTNYGYTF
TGTGCCCTTAGGGCAGGGGGAAGCACTAACTATGGCTACACCTTC
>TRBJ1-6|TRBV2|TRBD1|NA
CASTQTGNNSPLHF
TGTGCCAGCACACAGACAGGGAATAATTCACCCCTCCACTTT
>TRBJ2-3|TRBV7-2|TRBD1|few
CASSQRTGGYTDTQYF
TGTGCCAGCAGCCAGCGGACAGGGGGTTACACAGATACGCAGTATTTT
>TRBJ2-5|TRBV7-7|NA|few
CASSPGNQETQYF
TGTGCCAGCAGCCCCGGTAATCAAGAGACCCAGTACTTC
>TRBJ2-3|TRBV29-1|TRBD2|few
CSAFISGTSGTF
TGCAGCGCCTTTATTTCCGGGACTAGCGGCACTTTT
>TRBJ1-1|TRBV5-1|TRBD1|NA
CASSLGQGWTEAFF
TGCGCCAGCAGCTTGGGACAGGGTTGGACTGAAGCTTTCTTT
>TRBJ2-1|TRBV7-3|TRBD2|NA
CASSPALAGYNEQFF
TGTGCCAGCAGTCCCGCGCTAGCGGGCTACAATGAGCAGTTCTTC
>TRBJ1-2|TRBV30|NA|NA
CAWSVGKAGYTF
TGTGCCTGGAGTGTTGGGAAGGCTGGCTACACCTTC
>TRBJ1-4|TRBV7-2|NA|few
CASSLEGGNNEKLFF
TGTGCCAGCAGCTTAGAAGGCGGGAATAATGAAAAACTGTTTTTT
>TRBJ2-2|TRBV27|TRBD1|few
CASTSTGSTTGELFF
TGTGCCAGCACCTCGACAGGGTCGACGACCGGGGAGCTGTTTTTT
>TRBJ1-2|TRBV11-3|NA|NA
CASSPIPESNYGYTF
TGTGCCAGCAGCCCTATACCGGAATCTAACTATGGCTACACCTTC
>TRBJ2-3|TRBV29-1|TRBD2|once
CSVAGRSTDTQYF
TGCAGCGTTGCCGGGAGGAGCACAGATACGCAGTATTTT
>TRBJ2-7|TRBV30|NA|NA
CAWSDRAYEQYF
TGTGCCTGGAGTGACAGGGCCTACGAGCAGTACTTC
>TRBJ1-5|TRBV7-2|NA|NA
CASSLGINQPQHF
TGTGCCAGCAGCTTAGGGATAAATCAGCCCCAGCATTTT